The T cell receptor beta chain described here comes from a study of metastatic and nonmetastatic thyroid tumors. Study-wide context: Comparison of repertoires was carried out across blood and tumor or nodule tissue from malignant and benign thyroid patients.

Within the sample, this clone is medium-sized. Its antigen is unidentified. The sample has other DNA sequences that encode this CDR3 too. Nobody among the patients had been given any treatment before thyroid surgery. In the original workflow: It was from CDR3 differences across clinicopathological groups that a distant-metastasis classifier for papillary thyroid cancer was built. TCRdb re-clonotyped the PCR reads through MiXCR. TCRdb, not the authors, supplied the V and J calls. The sample comprises about 37,000 clones, about 13% of which are singletons, and over 7.5% rests with the top ten. General study results and limits: When malignant thyroid tumors were compared with benign nodules, TCR beta diversity was reportedly significantly higher in the malignant tumors. This held in both blood and tumor samples.

Specimen: blood. This clonotype was obtained from a female donor with papillary thyroid cancer or a benign thyroid nodule (not recorded which). Some clones in this sample may be carry-over from other donors' samples.

The CDR3 region has the DNA TGTGCCAGCAGTTTATTCCGGATGGCGGCCTACGAGCAGTACTTC. Its protein product is CASSLFRMAAYEQYF. The V and J genes are TRBV28 and TRBJ2-7; D uncertain. The CDR3 contains 15 residues. CDR1 MDHEN and CDR2 SYDVKM come from the germline V gene. V was pared by 1 base and J by 2 bases, with 12 bases between.